Included here is one T cell receptor (beta chain) sequence, with context. Antigen specificity is unknown. A TCRbeta library incorporating unique molecular identifiers was prepared. TCRdb re-analysed the PCR reads in MiXCR, keeping a single row per CDR3 protein. The sample lists about 980,000 distinct CDR3 sequences, around 30% occurring once. This entry is derived from a study of T-cell reconstitution after alpha-beta-depleted transplantation in children. Study-level findings and limits: Recipient T cells and thymic progenitors that survived gave rise to the high TCRbeta diversity observed at day 60 in some patients. Once a year had passed after transplant, T-cell counts and diversity came mostly from newly produced T cells. Several hundred expanded graft clones reportedly supplied alpha-beta T cells about two months after transplant.

The CDR3 sequence is 14 residues long. The ends were cut back, 0 bases at V and 4 bases at J, with 8 bases in the middle. Germline V CDR1 and CDR2: LGHNA, YSLEER. This TCR derives from a boy younger than two who had a stem cell transplant for SCID, so the T cells may come from the graft donor. Sequenced material: PBMCs, mostly from graft donor cells, taken 360 days after TCRalphabeta/CD19-depleted stem cell transplant. The rearrangement uses TRBV4-3 and TRBJ2-3; the D gene is possibly TRBD2 (5 bases). Here the CDR3 reads CASSQEVAPDTQYF. The CDR3 bases are TGCGCCAGCAGCCAAGAAGTAGCGCCAGATACGCAGTATTTT.